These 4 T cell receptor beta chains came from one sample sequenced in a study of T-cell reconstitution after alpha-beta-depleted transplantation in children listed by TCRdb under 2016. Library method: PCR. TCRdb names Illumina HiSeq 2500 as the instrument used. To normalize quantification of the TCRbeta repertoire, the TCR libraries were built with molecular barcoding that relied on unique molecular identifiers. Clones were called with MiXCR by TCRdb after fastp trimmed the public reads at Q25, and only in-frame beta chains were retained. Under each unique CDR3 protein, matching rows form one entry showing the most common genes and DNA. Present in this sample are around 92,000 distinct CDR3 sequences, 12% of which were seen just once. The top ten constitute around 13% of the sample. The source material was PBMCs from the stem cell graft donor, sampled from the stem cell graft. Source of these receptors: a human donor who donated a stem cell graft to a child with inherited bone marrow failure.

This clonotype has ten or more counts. The CDR3 nucleotides read TGCGCCAGCAGCTTGGGGACATCTTACCGGGAGCTGTTTTTT. The encoded protein is CASSLGTSYRELFF. V gene TRBV5-1 combines with J gene TRBJ2-2; D is perhaps TRBD1 (5 bases). The length of the CDR3 is 14 residues. V lost 0 bases and J 9 bases, leaving 12 bases between the germline ends. Per the germline V gene, CDR1 is SGHRS and CDR2 is YFSETQ.

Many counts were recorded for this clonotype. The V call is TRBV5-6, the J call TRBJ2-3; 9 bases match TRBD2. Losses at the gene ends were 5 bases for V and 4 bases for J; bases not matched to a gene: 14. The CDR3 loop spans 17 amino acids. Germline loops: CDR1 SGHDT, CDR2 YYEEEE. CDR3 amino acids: CASRGGTSLLGPDTQYF. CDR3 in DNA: TGTGCCAGCAGGGGGGGGACTAGCCTCTTGGGGCCAGATACGCAGTATTTT.

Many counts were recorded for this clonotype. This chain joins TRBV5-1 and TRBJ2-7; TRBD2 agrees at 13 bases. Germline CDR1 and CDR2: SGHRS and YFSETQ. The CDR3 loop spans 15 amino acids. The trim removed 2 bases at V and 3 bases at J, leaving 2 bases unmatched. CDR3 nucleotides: TGCGCCAGCAGCTTCGGACTAGCGGGGGTCTACGAGCAGTACTTC. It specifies CASSFGLAGVYEQYF. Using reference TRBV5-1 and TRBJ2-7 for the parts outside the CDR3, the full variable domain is KAGVTQTPRYLIKTRGQQVTLSCSPISGHRSVSWYQQTPGQGLQFLFEYFSETQRNKGNFPGRFSGRQFSNSRSEMNVSTLELGDSALYLCASSFGLAGVYEQYFGPGTRLTVT.

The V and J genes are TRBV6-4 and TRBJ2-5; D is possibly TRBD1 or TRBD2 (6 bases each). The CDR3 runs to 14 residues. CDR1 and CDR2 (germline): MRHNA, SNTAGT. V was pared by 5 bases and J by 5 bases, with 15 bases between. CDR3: CASSLQTGGETQYF. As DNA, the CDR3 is TGTGCCAGCAGTCTTCAGACAGGAGGGGAGACCCAGTACTTC.